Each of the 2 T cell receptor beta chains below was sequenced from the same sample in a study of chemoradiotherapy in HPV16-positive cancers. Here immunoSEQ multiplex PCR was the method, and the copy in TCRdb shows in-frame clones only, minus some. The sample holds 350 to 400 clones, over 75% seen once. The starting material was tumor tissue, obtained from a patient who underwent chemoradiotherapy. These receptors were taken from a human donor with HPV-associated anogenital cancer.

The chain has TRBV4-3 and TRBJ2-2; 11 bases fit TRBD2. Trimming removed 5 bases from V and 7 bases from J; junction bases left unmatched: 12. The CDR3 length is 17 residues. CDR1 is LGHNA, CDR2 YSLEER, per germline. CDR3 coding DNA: TGCGCCAGCAGCTTTAGCGGGGGGGGCTTTGGGGACGGGGAGCTGTTTTTT. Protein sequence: CASSFSGGGFGDGELFF.

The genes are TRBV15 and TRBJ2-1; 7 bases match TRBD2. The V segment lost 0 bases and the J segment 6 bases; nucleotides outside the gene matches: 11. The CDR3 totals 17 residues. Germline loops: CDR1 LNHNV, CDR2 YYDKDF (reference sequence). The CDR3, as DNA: TGTGCCACCAGCAGAGATGGGGGGGAGTTAAGGTTCAATGAGCAGTTCTTC. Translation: CATSRDGGELRFNEQFF.